This record looks at one TCR beta chain sequence and its context. Using immunoSEQ multiplex PCR, the repertoire was profiled, and TCRdb retains in-frame clones only, with some absent. The sample holds about 330,000 clones, 70% to 90% seen once. This sample was taken from a study of blood T cell repertoires in COVID-19. Study background: Sources were T cells, B-cell-depleted T cells, or PBMCs; the material itself was cDNA or gDNA.

CDR1 is SGHRS, CDR2 YFSETQ, per germline. The CDR3 is made up of 13 amino acids. Between the trimmed V and J ends, which lost 0 bases and 4 bases, there was a span of 4 bases. The V and J genes are TRBV5-1 and TRBJ2-2; D uncertain. This TCR came from a woman aged 45-60 years with active or convalescent COVID-19. The sequencing input was peripheral blood. CDR3 nucleotide sequence: TGCGCCAGCAGCTTGGCCCTCACCGGGGAGCTGTTTTTT. This encodes CASSLALTGELFF.